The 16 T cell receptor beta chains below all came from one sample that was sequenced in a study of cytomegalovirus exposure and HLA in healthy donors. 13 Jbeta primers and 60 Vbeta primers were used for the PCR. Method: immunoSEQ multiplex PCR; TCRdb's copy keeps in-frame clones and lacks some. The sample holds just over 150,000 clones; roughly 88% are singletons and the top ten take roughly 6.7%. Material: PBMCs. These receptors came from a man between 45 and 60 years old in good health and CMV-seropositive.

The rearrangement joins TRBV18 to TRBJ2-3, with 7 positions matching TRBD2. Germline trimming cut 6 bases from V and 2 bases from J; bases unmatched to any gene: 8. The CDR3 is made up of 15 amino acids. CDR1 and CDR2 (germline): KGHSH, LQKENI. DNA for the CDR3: TGTGCCAGCTCCCTCCAAGCGGGATTCACAGATACGCAGTATTTT. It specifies CASSLQAGFTDTQYF.

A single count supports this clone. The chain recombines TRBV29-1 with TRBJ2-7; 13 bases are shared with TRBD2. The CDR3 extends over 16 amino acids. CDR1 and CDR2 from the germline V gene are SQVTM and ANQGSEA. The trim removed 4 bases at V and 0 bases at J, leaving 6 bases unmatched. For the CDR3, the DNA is TGCAGCGTTGGAGATTGGACTAGCGGGGGCTCCTACGAGCAGTACTTC. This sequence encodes CSVGDWTSGGSYEQYF.

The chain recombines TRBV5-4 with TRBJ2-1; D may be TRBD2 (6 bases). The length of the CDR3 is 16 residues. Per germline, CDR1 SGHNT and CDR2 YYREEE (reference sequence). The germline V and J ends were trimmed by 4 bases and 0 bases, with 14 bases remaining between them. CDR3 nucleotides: TGTGCCAGCAGCGCTAATAGCGGACCCTCCTACAATGAGCAGTTCTTC. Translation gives CASSANSGPSYNEQFF. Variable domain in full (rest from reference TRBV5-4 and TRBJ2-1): ETGVTQSPTHLIKTRGQQVTLRCSSQSGHNTVSWYQQALGQGPQFIFQYYREEENGRGNFPPRFSGLQFPNYSSELNVNALELDDSALYLCASSANSGPSYNEQFFGPGTRLTVL.

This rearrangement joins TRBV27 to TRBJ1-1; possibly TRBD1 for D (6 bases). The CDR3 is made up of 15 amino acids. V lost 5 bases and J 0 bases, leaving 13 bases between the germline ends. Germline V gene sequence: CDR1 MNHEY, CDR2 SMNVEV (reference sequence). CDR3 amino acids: CASSTYRAMNTEAFF. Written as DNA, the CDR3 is TGTGCCAGCAGTACCTACAGGGCCATGAACACTGAAGCTTTCTTT.

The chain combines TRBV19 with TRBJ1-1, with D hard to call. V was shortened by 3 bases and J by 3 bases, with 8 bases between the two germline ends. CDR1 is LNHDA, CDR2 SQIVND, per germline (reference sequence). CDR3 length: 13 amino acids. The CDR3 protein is CASSIFSDTEAFF. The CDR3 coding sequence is TGTGCCAGTAGTATCTTCTCAGACACTGAAGCTTTCTTT.

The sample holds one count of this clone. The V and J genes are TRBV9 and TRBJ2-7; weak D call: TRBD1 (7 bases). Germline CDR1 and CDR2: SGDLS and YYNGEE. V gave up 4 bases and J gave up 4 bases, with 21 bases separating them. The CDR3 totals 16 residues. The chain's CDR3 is CASSTGGGTASYEQYF. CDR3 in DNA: TGTGCCAGCAGCACCGGAGGCGGGACAGCGAGTTACGAGCAGTACTTC. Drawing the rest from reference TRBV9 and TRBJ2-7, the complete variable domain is DSGVTQTPKHLITATGQRVTLRCSPRSGDLSVYWYQQSLDQGLQFLIQYYNGEERAKGNILERFSAQQFPDLHSELNLSSLELGDSALYFCASSTGGGTASYEQYFGPGTRLTVT.

CDR3 amino acids: CASSLGRESYNEQFF. CDR3 in DNA: TGTGCCAGCAGCTTAGGGCGGGAGAGTTACAATGAGCAGTTCTTC. The rearrangement links TRBV13 to TRBJ2-1, with 7 bases fitting TRBD2. Unmatched junction bases numbered 3, after V lost 0 bases and J lost 4 bases. This CDR3 is 15 amino acids long. The germline V gene encodes CDR1 PRHDT and CDR2 FYEKMQ (reference sequence).

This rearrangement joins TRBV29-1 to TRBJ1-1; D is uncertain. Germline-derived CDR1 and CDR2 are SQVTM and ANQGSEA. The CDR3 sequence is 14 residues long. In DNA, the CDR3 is TGCGGCGCTGACCCCGGGAGAGTGAACACTGAAGCTTTCTTT. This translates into CGADPGRVNTEAFF.

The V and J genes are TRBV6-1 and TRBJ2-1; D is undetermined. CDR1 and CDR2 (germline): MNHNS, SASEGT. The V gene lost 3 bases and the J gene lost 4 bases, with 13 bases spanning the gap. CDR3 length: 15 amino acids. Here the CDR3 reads CASSDLVYYYNEQFF. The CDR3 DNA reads TGTGCCAGCAGTGACCTGGTATACTATTACAATGAGCAGTTCTTC.

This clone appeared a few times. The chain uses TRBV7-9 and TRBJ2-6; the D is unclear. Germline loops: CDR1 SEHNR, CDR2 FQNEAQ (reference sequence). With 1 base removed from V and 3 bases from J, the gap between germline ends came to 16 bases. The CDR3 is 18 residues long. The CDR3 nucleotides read TGTGCCAGCAGCTTAGGTGCAGCGAGCCTTATTGGGGCCAACGTCCTGACTTTC. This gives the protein CASSLGAASLIGANVLTF.

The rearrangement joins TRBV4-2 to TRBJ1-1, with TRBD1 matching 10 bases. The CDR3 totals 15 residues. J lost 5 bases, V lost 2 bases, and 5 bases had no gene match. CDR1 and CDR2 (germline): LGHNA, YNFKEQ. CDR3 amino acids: CASSQLTGGSTEAFF. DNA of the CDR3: TGTGCCAGCAGCCAACTGACAGGGGGCTCGACTGAAGCTTTCTTT.

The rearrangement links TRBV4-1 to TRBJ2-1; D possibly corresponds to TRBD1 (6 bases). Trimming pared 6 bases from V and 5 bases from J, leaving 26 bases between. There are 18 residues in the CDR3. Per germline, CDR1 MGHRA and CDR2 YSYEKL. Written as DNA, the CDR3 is TGCGCCAGCAGTACCCCCTACAGGGCCGTCTCTAGGGACAATGAGCAGTTCTTC. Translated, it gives CASSTPYRAVSRDNEQFF.

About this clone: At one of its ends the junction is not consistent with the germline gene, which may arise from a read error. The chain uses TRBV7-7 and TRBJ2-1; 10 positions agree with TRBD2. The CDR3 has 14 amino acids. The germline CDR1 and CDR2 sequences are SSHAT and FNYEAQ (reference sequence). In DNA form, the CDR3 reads TGTGCTAGCAGCCCTAGCGGGAGCCACAATGAGCAGTTCTTC. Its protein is CASSPSGSHNEQFF. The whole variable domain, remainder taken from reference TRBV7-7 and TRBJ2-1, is GAGVSQSPRYKVTKRGQDVTLRCDPISSHATLYWYQQALGQGPEFLTYFNYEAQPDKSGLPSDRFSAERPEGSISTLTIQRTEQRDSAMYRCASSPSGSHNEQFFGPGTRLTVL.

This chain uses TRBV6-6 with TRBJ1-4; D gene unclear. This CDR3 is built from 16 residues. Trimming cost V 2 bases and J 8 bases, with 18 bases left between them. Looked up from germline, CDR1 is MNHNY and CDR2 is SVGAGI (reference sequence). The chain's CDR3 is CASSYRGGAPREKLFF. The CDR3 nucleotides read TGTGCCAGCAGTTACCGAGGCGGAGCCCCTAGAGAAAAACTGTTTTTT.

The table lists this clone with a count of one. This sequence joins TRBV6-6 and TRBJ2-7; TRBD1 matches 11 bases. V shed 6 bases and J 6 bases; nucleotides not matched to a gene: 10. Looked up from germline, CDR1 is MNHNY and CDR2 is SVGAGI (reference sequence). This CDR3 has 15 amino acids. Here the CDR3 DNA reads TGTGCCAGCAGGGACCCGGGACAGGGGGAAGTCGAGCAGTACTTC. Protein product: CASRDPGQGEVEQYF.

The CDR3 sequence is CASSVGTSGWGDEQFF. CDR3 nucleotide sequence: TGTGCCAGCAGTGTAGGGACTAGCGGATGGGGCGATGAGCAGTTCTTC. The chain employs TRBV7-3 and TRBJ2-1, with 11 nucleotides matching TRBD2. The CDR3 consists of 16 residues. The germline V gene encodes CDR1 SGHTA and CDR2 FQGTGA. J was trimmed by 8 bases and V by 6 bases; bases with no gene match: 12.